Listed below are T cell receptor beta chains from one sample, sequenced in a study of early T cells in non-severe SARS-CoV-2 infection. TCRdb used MiXCR to reprocess the 5' RACE reads, holding one entry per CDR3 protein. The profile shows around 66,000 distinct CDR3 sequences, approximately 6.1% of them singletons. The material was whole blood, obtained at baseline. The receptors were sampled from an adult who was a healthcare worker with PCR-confirmed SARS-CoV-2 infection or an uninfected control (not recorded which). Each CDR3 is given with its conserved first and last residue. The D gene is left open where the match is weak. A clone size is listed for some rows: how often the clone was seen (once, few, many), or a class if it is expanded.

v_call	j_call	d_call	clone_size	cdr3_aa	cdr3_nt
TRBV7-7	TRBJ2-5	.	many	CASSTGRTYQETQYF	TGTGCCAGCAGCACCGGACGGACGTACCAAGAGACCCAGTACTTC
TRBV6-2/TRBV6-3	TRBJ1-2	.	.	CASSYRGKDGYTF	TGTGCCAGCAGTTACCGGGGAAAAGATGGCTACACCTTC
TRBV30	TRBJ2-1	.	many	CAWSTTAYNEQFF	TGTGCCTGGAGTACTACGGCCTACAATGAGCAGTTCTTC
TRBV6-5	TRBJ1-2	.	many	CASSYDSSYGYTF	TGTGCCAGCAGTTACGACAGCTCATATGGCTACACCTTC
TRBV20-1	TRBJ2-7	.	.	CSATGLLAGTYEQYF	TGCAGTGCTACCGGTCTGTTAGCAGGTACCTACGAGCAGTACTTC
TRBV12-5	TRBJ2-7	.	many	CASGLVRDRRPEQYF	TGTGCTAGTGGTTTGGTAAGAGACAGGAGGCCCGAGCAGTACTTC
TRBV7-2	TRBJ2-7	TRBD2	many	CASSARPGLAFYEQYF	TGTGCCAGCAGCGCCCGCCCGGGACTAGCGTTCTACGAGCAGTACTTC
TRBV20-1	TRBJ2-1	TRBD2	many	CSASSALLGTSINEQFF	TGCAGTGCTAGTTCCGCTCTTTTGGGGACTAGCATCAATGAGCAGTTCTTC
TRBV29-1	TRBJ2-4	TRBD1	many	CSVIGGENIQYF	TGCAGCGTTATAGGGGGCGAAAACATTCAGTACTTC
TRBV5-1	TRBJ2-3	TRBD2	many	CASSTSGTRADTQYF	TGCGCCAGCAGTACTAGCGGGACGAGGGCAGATACGCAGTATTTT
TRBV7-9	TRBJ2-1	TRBD2	few	CASTSGTYNEQFF	TGTGCAAGCACTAGCGGGACTTACAATGAGCAGTTCTTC
TRBV29-1	TRBJ2-1	TRBD1	many	CSVEGRTGGYNEQFF	TGCAGCGTTGAAGGGCGGACAGGGGGGTACAATGAGCAGTTCTTC
TRBV27	TRBJ2-7	TRBD2	many	CASSSPPTSGSGPYEQYF	TGTGCCAGCAGTTCCCCCCCTACTAGCGGGAGTGGTCCCTACGAGCAGTACTTC
TRBV5-4	TRBJ2-3	TRBD2	many	CASSPGGGFADTQYF	TGTGCCAGCAGCCCCGGCGGGGGTTTCGCAGATACGCAGTATTTT
TRBV4-1	TRBJ1-5	.	.	CASSQDRAGQQPQHF	TGCGCCAGCAGCCAAGATAGGGCAGGGCAACAGCCCCAGCATTTT
TRBV4-2	TRBJ1-2	.	many	CASSQDSYGYTF	TGTGCCAGCAGCCAAGATTCCTATGGCTACACCTTC
TRBV4-3	TRBJ2-5	.	many	CASSQEPLGEGRQETQYF	TGCGCCAGCAGCCAAGAACCATTGGGAGAGGGAAGGCAAGAGACCCAGTACTTC
TRBV12-3/TRBV12-4	TRBJ2-3	.	many	CASSFGPGEQYF	TGTGCCAGCAGTTTTGGACCCGGGGAGCAGTATTTT
TRBV20-1	TRBJ2-4	.	many	CSASYLFRTFKNIQYF	TGCAGTGCTAGTTATCTGTTTCGGACGTTCAAAAACATTCAGTACTTC
TRBV27	TRBJ2-7	.	many	CASSVGASSSYEQYF	TGTGCCAGCAGTGTGGGAGCCTCAAGCTCCTACGAGCAGTACTTC
TRBV18	TRBJ2-1	TRBD2	many	CASSPGGTSSYNEQFF	TGTGCCAGCTCACCAGGAGGGACTAGCTCCTACAATGAGCAGTTCTTC
TRBV6-1	TRBJ1-6	TRBD1	many	CASAGTGESPLHF	TGTGCCAGCGCCGGGACAGGAGAGTCACCCCTCCACTTT
TRBV7-8	TRBJ2-3	TRBD2	many	CASSFSGTTDTQYF	TGTGCCAGCAGCTTCAGCGGGACCACAGATACGCAGTATTTT
TRBV12-3/TRBV12-4	TRBJ1-1	.	.	CASSLAITEAFF	TGTGCCAGCAGTTTAGCCATCACTGAAGCTTTCTTT
TRBV30	TRBJ2-6	.	few	CAWSVPPGANVLTF	TGTGCCTGGAGTGTACCCCCTGGGGCCAACGTCCTGACTTTC
TRBV5-4	TRBJ2-7	TRBD1	few	CASSPGDRLSYEQYF	TGTGCCAGCAGCCCTGGGGACAGGCTCTCCTACGAGCAGTACTTC
TRBV11-3	TRBJ1-6	.	many	CASSLVRARSSYNSPLHF	TGTGCCAGCAGCTTAGTCAGGGCCCGCAGCTCCTATAATTCACCCCTCCACTTT
TRBV5-1	TRBJ2-1	.	few	CASSLDPRATSYNEQFF	TGCGCCAGCAGCTTGGATCCCCGCGCCACCTCCTACAATGAGCAGTTCTTC
TRBV7-6	TRBJ2-7	.	.	CASSLASGGIVDF	TGTGCCAGCAGCTTAGCGTCGGGCGGAATCGTGGACTTC
TRBV9	TRBJ2-5	TRBD1	few	CASSRQGNQETQYF	TGTGCCAGCAGCCGACAGGGAAATCAAGAGACCCAGTACTTC
TRBV29-1	TRBJ2-2	TRBD1	.	CSAHPGQANTGELFF	TGCAGCGCCCACCCGGGACAGGCGAACACCGGGGAGCTGTTTTTT
TRBV28	TRBJ1-2	.	many	CASVSGGEGLDGYTF	TGTGCCAGCGTAAGCGGGGGAGAGGGGCTGGATGGCTACACCTTC
TRBV27	TRBJ2-7	.	many	CASSLSHNSYEQYF	TGTGCCAGCAGTTTAAGTCACAACAGCTACGAGCAGTACTTC
TRBV20-1	TRBJ2-5	TRBD2	many	CSQRGVLQETQYF	TGCAGCCAACGGGGGGTTTTACAAGAGACCCAGTACTTC
TRBV19	TRBJ2-3	.	.	CASSIGLREDTQYF	TGTGCCAGTAGTATAGGACTCCGGGAAGATACGCAGTATTTT
TRBV20-1	TRBJ2-7	.	.	CSARIPGSSYEQYF	TGCAGTGCTAGAATCCCCGGGAGTTCCTACGAGCAGTACTTC
TRBV6-5	TRBJ1-2	TRBD1	.	CASRLGQGTYGYTF	TGTGCCAGCAGACTGGGACAGGGGACCTATGGCTACACCTTC
TRBV11-2	TRBJ2-2	.	many	CASSLDQVLELFF	TGTGCCAGCAGCTTAGATCAGGTCTTGGAGCTGTTTTTT